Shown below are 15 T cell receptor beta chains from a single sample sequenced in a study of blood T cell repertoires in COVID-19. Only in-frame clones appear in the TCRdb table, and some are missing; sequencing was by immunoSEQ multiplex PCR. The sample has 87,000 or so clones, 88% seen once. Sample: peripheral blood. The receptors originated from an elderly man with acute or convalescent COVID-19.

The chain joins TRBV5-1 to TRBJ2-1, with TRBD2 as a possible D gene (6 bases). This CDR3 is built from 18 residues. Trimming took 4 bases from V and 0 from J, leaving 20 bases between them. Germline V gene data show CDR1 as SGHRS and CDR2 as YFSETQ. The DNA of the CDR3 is TGCGCCAGCAGCCCTGGAGGGTCAGGGACCAGCTCCTACAATGAGCAGTTCTTC. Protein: CASSPGGSGTSSYNEQFF.

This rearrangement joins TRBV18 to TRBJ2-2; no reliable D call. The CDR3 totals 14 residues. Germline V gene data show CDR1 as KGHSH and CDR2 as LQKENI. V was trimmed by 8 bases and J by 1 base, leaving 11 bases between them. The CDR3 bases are TGTGCCAGCACCACGGCAGGGAACACCGGGGAGCTGTTTTTT. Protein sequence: CASTTAGNTGELFF.

CDR3 DNA: TGCGCCAGCAGTAAACTTCCGGGACAGGGGATGGGTGAAGCTTTCTTT. Translating it yields CASSKLPGQGMGEAFF. The chain uses TRBV5-1 and TRBJ1-1; 10 positions agree with TRBD1. V lost 5 bases, J lost 7 bases, and 14 bases stayed unmatched. Germline assignment: CDR1 SGHRS and CDR2 YFSETQ. The CDR3 is 16 amino acids.

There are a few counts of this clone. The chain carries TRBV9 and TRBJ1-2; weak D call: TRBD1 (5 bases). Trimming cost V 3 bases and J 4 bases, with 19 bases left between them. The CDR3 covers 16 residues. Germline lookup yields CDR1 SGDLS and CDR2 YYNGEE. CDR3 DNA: TGTGCCAGCAGCGCAGGGCGCGAGCAGGGACTCTATGGCTACACCTTC. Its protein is CASSAGREQGLYGYTF.

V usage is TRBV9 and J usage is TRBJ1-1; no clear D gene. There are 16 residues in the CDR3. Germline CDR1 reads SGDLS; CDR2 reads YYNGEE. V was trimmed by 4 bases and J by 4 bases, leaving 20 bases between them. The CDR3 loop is CASSPQGDLRLTEAFF. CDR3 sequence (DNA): TGTGCCAGCAGCCCACAAGGAGACTTGCGTCTCACTGAAGCTTTCTTT.

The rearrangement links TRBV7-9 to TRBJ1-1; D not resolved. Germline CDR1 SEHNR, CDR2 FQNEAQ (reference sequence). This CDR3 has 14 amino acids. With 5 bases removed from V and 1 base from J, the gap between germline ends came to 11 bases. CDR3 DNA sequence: TGTGCCAGCAGCCTCCACGGGTCGAACACTGAAGCTTTCTTT. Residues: CASSLHGSNTEAFF.

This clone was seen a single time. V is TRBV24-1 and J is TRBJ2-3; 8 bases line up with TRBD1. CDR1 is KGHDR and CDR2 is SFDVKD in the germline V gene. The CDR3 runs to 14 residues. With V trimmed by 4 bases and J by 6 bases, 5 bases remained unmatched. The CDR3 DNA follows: TGTGCCACCAGTGACCAGGGGGCAATCGATACGCAGTATTTT. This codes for CATSDQGAIDTQYF.

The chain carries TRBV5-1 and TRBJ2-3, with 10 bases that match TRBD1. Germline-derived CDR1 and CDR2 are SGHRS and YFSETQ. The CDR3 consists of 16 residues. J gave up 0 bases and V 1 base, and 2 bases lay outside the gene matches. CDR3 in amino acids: CASSLLDRGSTDTQYF. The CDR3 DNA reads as TGCGCCAGCAGCTTGCTGGACAGGGGGAGCACAGATACGCAGTATTTT. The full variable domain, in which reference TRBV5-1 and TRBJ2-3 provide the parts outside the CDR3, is KAGVTQTPRYLIKTRGQQVTLSCSPISGHRSVSWYQQTPGQGLQFLFEYFSETQRNKGNFPGRFSGRQFSNSRSEMNVSTLELGDSALYLCASSLLDRGSTDTQYFGPGTRLTVL.

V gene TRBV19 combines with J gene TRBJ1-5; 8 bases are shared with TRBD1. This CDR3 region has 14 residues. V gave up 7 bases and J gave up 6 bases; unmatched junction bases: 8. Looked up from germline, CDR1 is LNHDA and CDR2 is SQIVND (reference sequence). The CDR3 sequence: CASMPDRVPQPQHF. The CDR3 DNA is TGTGCCAGTATGCCGGACAGGGTGCCTCAGCCCCAGCATTTT.

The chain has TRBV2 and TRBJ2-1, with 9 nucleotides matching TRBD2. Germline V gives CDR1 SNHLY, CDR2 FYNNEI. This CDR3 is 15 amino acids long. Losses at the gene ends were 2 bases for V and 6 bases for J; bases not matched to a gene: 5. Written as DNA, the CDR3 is TGTGCCAGCAGTGAATCGGGACTAGCTGCCAATGAGCAGTTCTTC. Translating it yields CASSESGLAANEQFF.

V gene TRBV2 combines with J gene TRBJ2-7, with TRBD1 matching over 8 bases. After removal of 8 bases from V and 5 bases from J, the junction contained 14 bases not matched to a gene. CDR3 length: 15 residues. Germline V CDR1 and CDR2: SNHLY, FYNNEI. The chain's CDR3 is CASHAEGTGANEQYF. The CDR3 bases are TGTGCCAGCCATGCTGAAGGGACAGGCGCCAACGAGCAGTACTTC.

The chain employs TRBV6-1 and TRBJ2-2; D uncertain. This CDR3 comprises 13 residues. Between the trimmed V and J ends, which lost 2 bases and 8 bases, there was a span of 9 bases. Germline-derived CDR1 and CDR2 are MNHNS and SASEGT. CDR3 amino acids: CASSESMRGELFF. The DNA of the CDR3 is TGTGCCAGCAGTGAATCTATGAGAGGGGAGCTGTTTTTT.

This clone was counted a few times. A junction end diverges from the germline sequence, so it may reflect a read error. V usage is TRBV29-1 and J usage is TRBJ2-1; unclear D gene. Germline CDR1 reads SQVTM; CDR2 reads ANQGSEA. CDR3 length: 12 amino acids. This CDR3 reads CSAESNSNEQFF. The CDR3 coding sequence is TGCAGCGCTGAATCAAACAGCAATGAGCAGTTCTTC.

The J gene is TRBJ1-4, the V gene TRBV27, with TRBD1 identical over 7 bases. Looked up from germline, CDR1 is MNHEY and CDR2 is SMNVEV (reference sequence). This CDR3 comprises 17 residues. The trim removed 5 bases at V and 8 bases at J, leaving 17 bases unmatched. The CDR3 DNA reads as TGTGCCAGCAGTAGAAGACCCCCTGGACAGGCGGACGAAAAACTGTTTTTT. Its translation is CASSRRPPGQADEKLFF.

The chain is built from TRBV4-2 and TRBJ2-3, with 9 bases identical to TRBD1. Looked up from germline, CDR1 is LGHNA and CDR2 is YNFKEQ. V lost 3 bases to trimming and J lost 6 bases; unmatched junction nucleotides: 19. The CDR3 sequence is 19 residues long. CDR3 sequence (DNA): TGTGCCAGCAGCCACGCCGCCGGCGGCGCGGGACAGGGTGGGGATACGCAGTATTTT. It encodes CASSHAAGGAGQGGDTQYF.